A selection of T cell receptor beta chains follows, all from one sample in a study of identical twins. TCRdb recomputed calls from the 5' RACE reads with MiXCR, one row per CDR3 protein. The data contain approximately 620,000 distinct CDR3 sequences, more than 6.5% of them singletons. These records were also assigned to another study, of yellow fever vaccine responses in identical twins.

Sequencing was done on a sample of PBMCs. The source of these receptors is a young woman in good health. CDR3s include the opening cysteine and the closing phenylalanine or tryptophan. D genes are given only for firm matches. A clone size is listed for some rows: how often the clone was seen (once, few, many), or a class if it is expanded.

j_call	v_call	clone_size	d_call	cdr3_aa	cdr3_nt
TRBJ1-4	TRBV7-2	few	TRBD1	CASSKTGGGIEKLFF	TGTGCCAGCAGCAAGACAGGGGGCGGTATTGAAAAACTGTTTTTT
TRBJ2-7	TRBV30	-	TRBD1	CAATGTAYEQYF	TGTGCCGCGACCGGGACAGCTTACGAGCAGTACTTC
TRBJ2-7	TRBV12-3/TRBV12-4	-	-	CASSLQQSYEQYF	TGTGCCAGCAGTTTGCAGCAGTCCTACGAGCAGTACTTC
TRBJ1-4	TRBV7-2	-	-	CASSPGGWWEKLFF	TGTGCCAGCAGCCCCGGTGGGTGGTGGGAAAAACTGTTTTTT
TRBJ2-5	TRBV7-2	-	-	CASSLGQAIQETQYF	TGTGCCAGCAGCTTGGGGCAGGCTATACAAGAGACCCAGTACTTC
TRBJ2-2	TRBV6-2/TRBV6-3	-	-	CATLYANTGELFF	TGTGCCACCCTTTACGCGAACACCGGGGAGCTGTTTTTT
TRBJ2-2	TRBV4-1	-	TRBD2	CASSQAYGRAGVPGTGELFF	TGCGCCAGCAGCCAAGCCTATGGGAGAGCGGGGGTCCCGGGCACCGGGGAGCTGTTTTTT
TRBJ2-1	TRBV29-1	many	-	CSVLLRTVPMRGFF	TGCAGCGTCCTCCTTAGGACCGTCCCAATGAGGGGATTCTTC
TRBJ2-2	TRBV15	-	-	CATGRQNTGELFF	TGTGCCACCGGACGGCAGAACACCGGGGAGCTGTTTTTT
TRBJ2-1	TRBV7-6	-	TRBD2	CASSTSLAGGKSYNEQFF	TGTGCCAGCAGCACTTCCCTAGCGGGAGGGAAGTCCTACAATGAGCAGTTCTTC
TRBJ2-2	TRBV19	-	-	CASKDISGELFF	TGTGCCAGTAAAGATATATCCGGGGAGCTGTTTTTT
TRBJ2-5	TRBV3-2	many	-	CASGTSGVVQETQYF	TGTGCCAGCGGAACTAGCGGGGTAGTTCAAGAGACCCAGTACTTC
TRBJ2-2	TRBV3-1	many	-	CASSYIWPGELFF	TGTGCCAGCAGCTACATATGGCCCGGGGAGCTGTTTTTT
TRBJ2-1	TRBV10-3	few	-	CAISQQGSYNEQFF	TGTGCCATCAGCCAGCAGGGGTCCTACAATGAGCAGTTCTTC
TRBJ2-3	TRBV7-9	few	-	CASSFWSTDTQYF	TGTGCCAGCAGCTTCTGGAGCACAGATACGCAGTATTTT
TRBJ2-5	TRBV19	-	-	CASSLDRTSVTQYF	TGTGCCAGTAGTCTTGACAGGACAAGTGTGACCCAGTACTTC
TRBJ2-6	TRBV28	few	-	CASRPSANVLTF	TGTGCCAGCCGCCCCAGTGCCAACGTCCTGACTTTC
TRBJ2-5	TRBV20-1	few	-	CSARIFGAIPMETQYF	TGCAGTGCTAGAATTTTCGGGGCGATCCCAATGGAGACCCAGTACTTC